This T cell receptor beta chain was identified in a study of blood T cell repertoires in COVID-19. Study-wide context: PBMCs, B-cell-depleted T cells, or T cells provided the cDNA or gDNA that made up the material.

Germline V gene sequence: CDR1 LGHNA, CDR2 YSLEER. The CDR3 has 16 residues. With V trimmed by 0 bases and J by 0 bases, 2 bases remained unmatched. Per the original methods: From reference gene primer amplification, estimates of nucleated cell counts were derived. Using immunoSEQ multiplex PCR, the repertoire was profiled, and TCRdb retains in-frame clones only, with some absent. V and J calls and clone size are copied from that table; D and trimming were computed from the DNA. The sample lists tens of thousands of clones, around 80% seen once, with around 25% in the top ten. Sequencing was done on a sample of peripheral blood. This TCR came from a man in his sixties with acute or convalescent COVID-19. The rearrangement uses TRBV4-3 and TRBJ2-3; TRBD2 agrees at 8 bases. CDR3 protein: CASSQDRGGSTDTQYF. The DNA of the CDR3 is TGCGCCAGCAGCCAAGACCGGGGGGGGAGCACAGATACGCAGTATTTT.